These 20 T cell receptor beta chains were sequenced from one sample in a study of shared clonotypes between healthy human individuals. Sequenced by immunoSEQ multiplex PCR; TCRdb stores in-frame clones only, minus some. The sample records hundreds of thousands of clones, 90% to 97% being singletons. The naive CD8 fraction comprised CD45RO-negative cells positively selected for CCR7 and excluded terminally differentiated effector memory CD45RA+ cells. Sequenced input: naive CD8+ T cells sorted from blood. All receptors come from a woman aged 25 to 39 in good health.

A single count supports this clone. The rearrangement links TRBV10-3 to TRBJ2-1; no reliable D call. Germline values: CDR1 ENHRY, CDR2 SYGVKD. The CDR3 has 15 residues. Trimming removed 0 bases at V and 8 bases at J, with 14 bases between. CDR3 sequence: CAISESTVVGYEQFF. In nucleotides, the CDR3 is TGTGCCATCAGTGAGTCGACTGTTGTAGGGTATGAGCAGTTCTTC.

Concerning this clone: The sample holds other DNA sequences that translate to the same CDR3. This sequence joins TRBV27 and TRBJ2-1; 8 bases align to TRBD2. The CDR3 spans 15 residues. Germline V gene lookup returns CDR1 MNHEY and CDR2 SMNVEV (reference sequence). V lost 3 bases and J lost 2; bases outside the gene matches: 3. This chain's CDR3 is CASSFTSGTYNEQFF. The CDR3 DNA is TGTGCCAGCAGTTTTACTAGCGGAACCTACAATGAGCAGTTCTTC.

V gene TRBV5-4 combines with J gene TRBJ2-7; 8 bases align to TRBD2. CDR1 and CDR2 (germline): SGHNT, YYREEE (reference sequence). The CDR3 has 14 amino acids. The V gene end was trimmed by 5 bases and the J gene end by 4 bases; junction bases not matched to a gene: 8. The CDR3 is CASSQAGAGYEQYF. The CDR3, as DNA: TGTGCCAGCAGTCAAGCGGGAGCGGGGTACGAGCAGTACTTC.

The gene calls are TRBV28 and TRBJ1-1; tentatively, D is TRBD1 (5 bases). The CDR3 loop spans 12 amino acids. Trimming removed 6 bases at V and 13 bases at J, with 18 bases between. Per germline, CDR1 MDHEN and CDR2 SYDVKM. The CDR3 DNA sequence: TGTGCCAGCAGCCCGGGCGGGGCTGGGGATTTCTTT. This sequence encodes CASSPGGAGDFF.

This chain uses TRBV5-6 with TRBJ2-3; D call uncertain. The CDR3 totals 14 residues. Germline CDR1 is SGHDT and CDR2 is YYEEEE. Between the trimmed V and J ends, which lost 2 bases and 4 bases, there was a span of 11 bases. Here the CDR3 reads CASSFSNNADTQYF. The CDR3 DNA is TGTGCCAGCAGCTTCTCGAACAACGCAGATACGCAGTATTTT.

Regarding this clone: The same CDR3 can be traced to other DNA sequences in this sample. The chain uses TRBV5-6 and TRBJ2-7, with D tentatively TRBD1 or TRBD2 (5 bases each). The CDR3 consists of 12 residues. Germline V CDR1 and CDR2: SGHDT, YYEEEE. The V gene lost 2 bases and the J gene lost 3 bases, with 6 bases spanning the gap. The CDR3 sequence: CASSFGGYEQYF. In DNA form, the CDR3 reads TGTGCCAGCAGCTTTGGGGGCTACGAGCAGTACTTC.

In the case of this clone: The sample contains more than one DNA sequence encoding this CDR3. The chain combines TRBV27 with TRBJ2-7; TRBD2 aligns across 11 bases. The CDR3 is made up of 14 amino acids. The germline V gene has CDR1 MNHEY and CDR2 SMNVEV (reference sequence). J gave up 3 bases and V 6 bases, and 4 bases lay outside the gene matches. In DNA form, the CDR3 reads TGTGCCAGCAGCCTAGCGGGAGGTTACTACGAGCAGTACTTC. Translated: CASSLAGGYYEQYF.

The V gene is TRBV7-9, the J gene TRBJ1-1; D possibly corresponds to TRBD1 (5 bases). V lost 6 bases and J lost 0, with 11 bases in between. The CDR3 runs to 14 residues. Germline V gives CDR1 SEHNR, CDR2 FQNEAQ (reference sequence). Here the CDR3 reads CASRGLTVNTEAFF. The CDR3 DNA sequence: TGTGCCAGCAGGGGACTGACAGTGAACACTGAAGCTTTCTTT.

This chain joins TRBV7-2 and TRBJ2-1, with 9 bases matching TRBD2. The J segment lost 2 bases and the V segment lost 5 bases, leaving 4 bases of the junction unmatched. The CDR3 covers 15 residues. CDR1 SGHTA and CDR2 FQGNSA come from the germline V gene. Here the CDR3 reads CASSTTSGAYNEQFF. In nucleotides, the CDR3 is TGTGCCAGCAGCACGACTAGCGGAGCCTACAATGAGCAGTTCTTC.

The chain recombines TRBV27 with TRBJ2-3, with D perhaps assigned TRBD1 or TRBD2 (6 bases each). With 5 bases removed from V and 2 bases from J, the gap between germline ends came to 20 bases. CDR3 size: 17 residues. Germline V gene data show CDR1 as MNHEY and CDR2 as SMNVEV (reference sequence). This chain's CDR3 is CASSLWAGGGTTDTQYF. CDR3 in DNA: TGTGCCAGCAGTCTGTGGGCCGGAGGGGGTACCACAGATACGCAGTATTTT.

This chain connects TRBV4-2 to TRBJ1-1; no clear D gene. Looked up from germline, CDR1 is LGHNA and CDR2 is YNFKEQ. V gave up 4 bases and J gave up 8 bases, with 20 bases separating them. The CDR3 runs to 15 residues. The CDR3 spells CASSPRLGMTSEAFF. The CDR3 DNA sequence: TGTGCCAGCAGCCCCCGACTGGGGATGACTTCAGAAGCTTTCTTT.

The chain carries TRBV2 and TRBJ1-5; D perhaps matches TRBD1 (5 bases). Germline V gives CDR1 SNHLY, CDR2 FYNNEI. V lost 3 bases to trimming and J lost 7 bases, with 10 bases between them. CDR3 length equals 13 residues. The CDR3 DNA reads as TGTGCCAGCAGTGATACGGGGGTACAGCCCCAGCATTTT. Amino acid sequence: CASSDTGVQPQHF.

This chain links TRBV27 with TRBJ2-1; 9 bases fit TRBD2. With 5 bases clipped from V and 1 base from J, the junction kept 6 bases outside the gene matches. CDR1 MNHEY and CDR2 SMNVEV come from the germline V gene (reference sequence). This CDR3 spans 16 amino acids. The CDR3 region is CASSPDLAGSYNEQFF. CDR3 DNA: TGTGCCAGCAGTCCGGACCTAGCGGGATCCTACAATGAGCAGTTCTTC.

This chain joins TRBV27 and TRBJ1-1; no clear D. The CDR3 has 13 amino acids. V lost 8 bases to trimming and J lost 5 bases, with 15 bases between them. Germline assignment: CDR1 MNHEY and CDR2 SMNVEV (reference sequence). This CDR3 is CASSWQSRTEAFF. CDR3 sequence (DNA): TGTGCCAGCTCATGGCAGTCTCGAACTGAAGCTTTCTTT.

The rearrangement uses TRBV7-6 and TRBJ2-3, with D hard to call. V gave up 1 base and J gave up 1 base, with 12 bases separating them. The V gene's germline CDR1 is SGHVS and CDR2 FNYEAQ. There are 16 residues in the CDR3. CDR3 amino acids: CASSLGAGVGTDTQYF. CDR3 nucleotides: TGTGCCAGCAGCTTAGGGGCCGGAGTTGGCACAGATACGCAGTATTTT.

This rearrangement joins TRBV5-6 to TRBJ2-7; tentative D call: TRBD1 (5 bases). CDR3 length equals 13 residues. CDR1 is SGHDT and CDR2 is YYEEEE in the germline V gene. V shed 4 bases and J shed 1 base, with 9 bases lying between them. The CDR3 spells CASSPGYSYEQYF. CDR3 nucleotide sequence: TGTGCCAGCAGCCCAGGGTATTCCTACGAGCAGTACTTC.

The chain joins TRBV28 to TRBJ2-5, with TRBD2 identical over 13 bases. Germline values: CDR1 MDHEN, CDR2 SYDVKM. The CDR3 loop spans 16 amino acids. V shed 4 bases, J shed 5 bases, and the junction held 7 bases outside the gene matches. CDR3 DNA: TGTGCCAGCAGTTCACCCGGACTAGCGGGAGAGGAGACCCAGTACTTC. As protein: CASSSPGLAGEETQYF.

The chain carries TRBV2 and TRBJ1-4; weak D call: TRBD1 (6 bases). With 8 bases removed from V and 5 bases from J, the gap between germline ends came to 18 bases. Germline V gene sequence: CDR1 SNHLY, CDR2 FYNNEI. The CDR3 runs to 15 residues. CDR3 sequence: CASCSDRDTNEKLFF. CDR3 bases: TGTGCCAGCTGTAGTGACCGGGACACAAATGAAAAACTGTTTTTT. Complete variable domain (other parts from reference TRBV2 and TRBJ1-4): EPEVTQTPSHQVTQMGQEVILRCVPISNHLYFYWYRQILGQKVEFLVSFYNNEISEKSEIFDDQFSVERPDGSNFTLKIRSTKLEDSAMYFCASCSDRDTNEKLFFGSGTQLSVL.

This clone was recorded once. The chain carries TRBV7-8 and TRBJ2-4; tentatively, D is TRBD1 (5 bases). The germline V gene encodes CDR1 SGHVS and CDR2 FQNEAQ. V lost 5 bases, J lost 5 bases, and 16 bases lay in between. This CDR3 comprises 15 residues. The CDR3 sequence: CASSGFPRAENIQYF. CDR3 in DNA: TGTGCCAGCAGCGGCTTCCCCAGGGCAGAAAACATTCAGTACTTC.

The chain's CDR3 is CASTPPTGEVEKLFF. In nucleotides, the CDR3 is TGTGCCAGCACCCCCCCGACAGGGGAGGTTGAAAAACTGTTTTTT. The chain combines TRBV25-1 with TRBJ1-4; 8 bases are shared with TRBD1. V shed 7 bases, J shed 7 bases, and the junction held 11 bases outside the gene matches. Per germline, CDR1 MGHDK and CDR2 SYGVNS. This CDR3 comprises 15 residues.